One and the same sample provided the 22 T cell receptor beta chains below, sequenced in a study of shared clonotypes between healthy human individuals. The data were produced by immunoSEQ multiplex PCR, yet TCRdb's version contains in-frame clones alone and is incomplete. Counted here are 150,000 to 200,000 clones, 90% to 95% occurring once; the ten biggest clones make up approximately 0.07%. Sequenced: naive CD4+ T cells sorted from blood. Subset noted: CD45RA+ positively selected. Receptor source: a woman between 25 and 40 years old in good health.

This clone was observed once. The CDR3 loop reads CASRIQETQYF. CDR3 nucleotide sequence: TGTGCCAGCAGGATACAAGAGACCCAGTACTTC. The chain employs TRBV2 and TRBJ2-5; no clear D. V was trimmed by 6 bases and J by 2 bases, leaving 4 bases between them. There are 11 residues in the CDR3. Germline V gene lookup returns CDR1 SNHLY and CDR2 FYNNEI.

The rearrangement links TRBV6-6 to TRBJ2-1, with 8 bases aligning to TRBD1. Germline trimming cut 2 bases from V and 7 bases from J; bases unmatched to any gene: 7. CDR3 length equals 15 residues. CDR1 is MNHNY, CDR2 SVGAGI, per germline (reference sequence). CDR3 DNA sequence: TGTGCCAGCAGTTACCCCGACAGGGGTGAGAATGAGCAGTTCTTC. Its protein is CASSYPDRGENEQFF.

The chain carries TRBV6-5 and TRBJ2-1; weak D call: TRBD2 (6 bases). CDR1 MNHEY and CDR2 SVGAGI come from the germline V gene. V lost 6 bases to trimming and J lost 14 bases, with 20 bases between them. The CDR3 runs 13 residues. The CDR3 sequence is CASRPIAVGPEFF. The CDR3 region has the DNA TGTGCCAGCAGACCTATAGCGGTCGGGCCGGAGTTCTTC.

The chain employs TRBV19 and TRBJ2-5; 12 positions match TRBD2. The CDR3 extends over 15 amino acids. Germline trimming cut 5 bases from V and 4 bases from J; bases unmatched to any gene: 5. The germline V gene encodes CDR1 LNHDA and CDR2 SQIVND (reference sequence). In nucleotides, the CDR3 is TGTGCCAGTAGTCCGACGACTAGCGGGAGAGAGACCCAGTACTTC. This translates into CASSPTTSGRETQYF.

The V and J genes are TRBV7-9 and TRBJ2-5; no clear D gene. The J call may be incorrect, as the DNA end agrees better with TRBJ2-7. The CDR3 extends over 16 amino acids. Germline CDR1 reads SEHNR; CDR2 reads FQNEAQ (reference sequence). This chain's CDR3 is CASSPTLRGPFTEQYF. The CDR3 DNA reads TGTGCCAGCAGCCCTACGCTCCGTGGTCCGTTCACCGAGCAGTACTTC.

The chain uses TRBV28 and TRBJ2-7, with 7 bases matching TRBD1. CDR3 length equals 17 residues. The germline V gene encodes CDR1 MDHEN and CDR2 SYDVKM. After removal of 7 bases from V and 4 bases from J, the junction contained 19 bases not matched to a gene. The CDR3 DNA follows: TGTGCCAGCATTACCAATAGGTGGAGACAGGGTACGTACGAGCAGTACTTC. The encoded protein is CASITNRWRQGTYEQYF.

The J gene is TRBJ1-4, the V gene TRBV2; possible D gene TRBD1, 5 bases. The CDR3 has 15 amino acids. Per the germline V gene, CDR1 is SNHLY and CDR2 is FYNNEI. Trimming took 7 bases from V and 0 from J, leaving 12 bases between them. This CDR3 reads CASTWGVATNEKLFF. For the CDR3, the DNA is TGTGCCAGCACTTGGGGGGTCGCAACTAATGAAAAACTGTTTTTT.

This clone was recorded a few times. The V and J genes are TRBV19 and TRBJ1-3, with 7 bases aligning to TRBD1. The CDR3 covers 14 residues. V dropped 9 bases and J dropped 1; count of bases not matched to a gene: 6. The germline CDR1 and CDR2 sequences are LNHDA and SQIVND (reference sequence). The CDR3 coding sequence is TGTGCCAGCAGCCTACAGGGGTCTGGAAACACCATATATTTT. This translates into CASSLQGSGNTIYF. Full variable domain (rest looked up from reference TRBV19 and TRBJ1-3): DGGITQSPKYLFRKEGQNVTLSCEQNLNHDAMYWYRQDPGQGLRLIYYSQIVNDFQKGDIAEGYSVSREKKESFPLTVTSAQKNPTAFYLCASSLQGSGNTIYFGEGSWLTVV.

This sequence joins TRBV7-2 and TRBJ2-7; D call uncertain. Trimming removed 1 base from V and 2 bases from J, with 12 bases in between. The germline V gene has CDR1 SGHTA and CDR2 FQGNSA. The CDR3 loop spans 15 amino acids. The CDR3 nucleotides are TGTGCCAGCAGCTTAGATCACAGCCGGGCCTACGAGCAGTACTTC. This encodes CASSLDHSRAYEQYF.

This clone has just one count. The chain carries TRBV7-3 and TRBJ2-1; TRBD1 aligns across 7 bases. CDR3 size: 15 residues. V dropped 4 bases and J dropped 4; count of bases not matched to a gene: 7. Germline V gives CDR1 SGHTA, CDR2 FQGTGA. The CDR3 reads CASSSHPGQYNEQFF. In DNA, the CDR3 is TGTGCCAGCAGCTCCCACCCGGGACAGTACAATGAGCAGTTCTTC.

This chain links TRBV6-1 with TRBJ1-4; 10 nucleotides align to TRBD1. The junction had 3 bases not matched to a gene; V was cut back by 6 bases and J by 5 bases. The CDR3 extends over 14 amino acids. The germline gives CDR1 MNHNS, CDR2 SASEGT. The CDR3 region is CASSRDRGNEKLFF. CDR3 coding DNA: TGTGCCAGCAGCCGGGACAGGGGAAATGAAAAACTGTTTTTT.

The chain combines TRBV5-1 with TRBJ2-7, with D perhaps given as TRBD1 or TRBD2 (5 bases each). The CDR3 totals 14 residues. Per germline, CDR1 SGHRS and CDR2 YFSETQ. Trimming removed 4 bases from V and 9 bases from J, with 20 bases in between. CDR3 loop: CASSRDRDTNVQYF. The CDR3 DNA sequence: TGCGCCAGCAGCCGGGACCGGGATACTAACGTGCAGTACTTC.

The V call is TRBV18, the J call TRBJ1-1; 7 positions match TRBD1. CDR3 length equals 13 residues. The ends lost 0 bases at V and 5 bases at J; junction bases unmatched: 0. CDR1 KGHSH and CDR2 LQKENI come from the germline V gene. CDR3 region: CASSPPQGTEAFF. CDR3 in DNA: TGTGCCAGCTCACCACCACAGGGGACTGAAGCTTTCTTT.

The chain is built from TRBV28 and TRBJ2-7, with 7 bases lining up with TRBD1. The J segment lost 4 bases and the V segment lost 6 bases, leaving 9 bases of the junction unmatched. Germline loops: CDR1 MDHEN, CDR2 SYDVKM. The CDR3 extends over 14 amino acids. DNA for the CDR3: TGTGCCAGCAGCGTCCCCGGACAGGCATACGAGCAGTACTTC. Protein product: CASSVPGQAYEQYF.

CDR3 sequence (DNA): TGTGCCAGCAGCGTAGGAATCGGGGAAGGGAGCGATGAAAAACTGTTTTTT. Translating gives CASSVGIGEGSDEKLFF. The chain couples TRBV9 to TRBJ1-4; no firm D call. The CDR3 is 17 amino acids. Trimming removed 0 bases from V and 6 bases from J, with 18 bases in between. Looked up from germline, CDR1 is SGDLS and CDR2 is YYNGEE. Full variable domain (remainder filled in from reference TRBV9 and TRBJ1-4): DSGVTQTPKHLITATGQRVTLRCSPRSGDLSVYWYQQSLDQGLQFLIQYYNGEERAKGNILERFSAQQFPDLHSELNLSSLELGDSALYFCASSVGIGEGSDEKLFFGSGTQLSVL.

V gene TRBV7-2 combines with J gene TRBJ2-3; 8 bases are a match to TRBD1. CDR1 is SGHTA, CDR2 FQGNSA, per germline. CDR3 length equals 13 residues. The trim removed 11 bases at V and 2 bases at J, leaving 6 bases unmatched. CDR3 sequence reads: CASPDRATDTQYF. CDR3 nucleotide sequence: TGTGCCTCCCCGGACAGGGCCACAGATACGCAGTATTTT.

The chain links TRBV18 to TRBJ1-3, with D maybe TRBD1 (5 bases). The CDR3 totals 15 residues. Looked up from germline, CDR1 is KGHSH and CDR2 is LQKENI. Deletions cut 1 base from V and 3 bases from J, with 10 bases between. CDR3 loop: CASSPRAGDGNTIYF. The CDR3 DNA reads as TGTGCCAGCTCACCACGGGCGGGGGATGGAAACACCATATATTTT.

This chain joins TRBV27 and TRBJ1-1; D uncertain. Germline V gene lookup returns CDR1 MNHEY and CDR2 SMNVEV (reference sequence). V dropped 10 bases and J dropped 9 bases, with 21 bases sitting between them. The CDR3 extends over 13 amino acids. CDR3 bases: TGTGCCACCTGGCTCGAGGGCGCCGACAAAGCTTTCTTT. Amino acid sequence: CATWLEGADKAFF.

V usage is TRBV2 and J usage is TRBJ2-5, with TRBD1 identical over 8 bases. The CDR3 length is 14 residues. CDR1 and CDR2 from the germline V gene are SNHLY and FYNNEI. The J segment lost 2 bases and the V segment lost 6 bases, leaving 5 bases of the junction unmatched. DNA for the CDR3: TGTGCCAGCAGGACGGACAGGGCACAAGAGACCCAGTACTTC. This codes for CASRTDRAQETQYF. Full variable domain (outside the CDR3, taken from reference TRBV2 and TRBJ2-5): EPEVTQTPSHQVTQMGQEVILRCVPISNHLYFYWYRQILGQKVEFLVSFYNNEISEKSEIFDDQFSVERPDGSNFTLKIRSTKLEDSAMYFCASRTDRAQETQYFGPGTRLLVL.

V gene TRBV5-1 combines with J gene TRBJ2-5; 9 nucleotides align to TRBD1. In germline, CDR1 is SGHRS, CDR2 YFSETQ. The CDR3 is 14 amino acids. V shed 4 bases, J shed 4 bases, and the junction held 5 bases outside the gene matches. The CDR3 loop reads CASSKGQGIETQYF. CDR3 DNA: TGCGCCAGCAGCAAGGGACAGGGAATAGAGACCCAGTACTTC.

The CDR3 loop reads CASRSQGTQPQHF. CDR3 bases: TGTGCCAGCAGGTCCCAGGGAACTCAGCCCCAGCATTTT. V usage is TRBV28 and J usage is TRBJ1-5, with a possible D match to TRBD1 (5 bases). V lost 6 bases and J 6 bases, leaving 12 bases between the germline ends. The CDR3 covers 13 residues. The germline V gene encodes CDR1 MDHEN and CDR2 SYDVKM.

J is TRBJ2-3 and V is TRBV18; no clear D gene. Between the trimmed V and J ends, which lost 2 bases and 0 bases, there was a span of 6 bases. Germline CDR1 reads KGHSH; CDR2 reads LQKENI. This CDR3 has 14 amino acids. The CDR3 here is CASSPATSTDTQYF. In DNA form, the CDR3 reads TGTGCCAGCTCACCAGCCACTAGCACAGATACGCAGTATTTT.